Listed here is a single TCR beta chain. Its antigen specificity is not known. No base quality information exists; no much larger clone differs at one position. This specimen comes from a study of T cell responses to AZD1222 COVID-19 vaccine (dated by TCRdb to the early 2020s). Looking at the study overall: A total of about 230 trial participants underwent TCR sequencing, of whom 207 received two doses of AZD1222 and about 25 received two doses of the MenACWY control vaccine. Enrollment into the trials was organized by age into subgroups of 18-55, 56-69 and 70-plus years, and those subgroups contained roughly 140, 27 and 60 TCR-sequenced participants, respectively. The research as a whole found: Nearly half of unique spike-specific TCRs reportedly recognized epitopes outside regions mutated in the B.1.351 and B.1.1.7 variants. In the small 56-69-year group, the increase in depth fell short of significance, most likely because of low power. The vaccine-associated CD4 TCRs covered the entire spike protein, and the dominant responses fell in regions 160-218 and 743-854. Because no samples from the day 14 peak response were available, repertoires could be characterized only after the peak T cell response. A significant rise in spike-specific TCR breadth and depth was observed after two AZD1222 doses relative to day 0 and relative to MenACWY recipients. Participants were mostly white British, with more females than males. The authors suggested clonal diversity may have been underestimated. Conclusions about previously exposed vaccinees are limited, since just a handful of AZD1222 recipients were seropositive for SARS-CoV-2 at baseline.

The time point label, as the study defines it: about 28 days (+/-7) after the second vaccine dose. AZD1222 recipients given second doses at about 4 weeks or at about 12 weeks were pooled, since spike-specific TCR depth and breadth were not found to differ between the two schedules. Vaccinee samples were obtained from the UK trials COV001 and COV002, which included a single-blind randomized controlled phase 2/3 trial of AZD1222 (ChAdOx1 nCoV-19) in healthy adults. For TCRbeta chain sequencing, PBMC samples were collected from trial participants at day 0 and at day 28 after the second dose. The CDR3 regions of human TCRbeta chains were analyzed by immunosequencing. In the authors' own workflow: Repertoire TCRs were checked for matches against a reference library of SARS-CoV-2-specific TCRs that had been generated using the MIRA antigen-specificity platform. Breadth meant the fraction of unique TCRs that were SARS-CoV-2-associated, whereas depth meant the fraction of total T cells that were SARS-CoV-2-associated. Using the MIRA data, every spike-specific TCR was mapped to the spike region that the TCR reacted to and assigned to either a CD4 or a CD8 class. Log10-transformed breadth and depth values were compared by one-way ANOVA with Sidak's multiple comparisons tests. The immuneACCESS repertoire file appears here via TCRdb, limited to in-frame rearrangements. These files lack a portion of the clones; in checked studies, under half of the deficit traces to unresolved V genes, and the cause of the others is not known. The V and J calls and clone size come from that table; D and trimming were worked out from the DNA. The sample table holds over 150,000 clones, of which roughly 92% were seen once. 3.4% of the sample is taken by the ten largest.

The CDR3 runs 14 amino acids, cysteine and phenylalanine included. Only CDR3 DNA is held: 42 bases, read in frame from base 1. V is shortened by 5 bases, J by 2 bases, and the region joining them spans 13 bases. The CDR1 and CDR2 encoded by the germline V gene (reference sequence) are LNHDA and SQIVND. This sequence was found in an adult who received the AZD1222 COVID-19 vaccine. The chain is encoded by TRBV19 joined to TRBJ2-7; the D segment cannot be called with confidence. This sample comprised peripheral blood, obtained 28 days after the second AZD1222 dose. The nucleotide sequence is given as TGTGCCAGTAGTCGACGGTCCCGGCCCTACGAGCAGTACTTC. Protein translation: CASSRRSRPYEQYF.